This T cell receptor (beta chain) appears in the sequencing data of a study of shared clonotypes between healthy human individuals. Study as a whole: Per donor, CD8 memory used one plate, CD8 naive used two, CD4 memory used three and CD4 naive used three.

CD45RO-negative cells were positively selected for CCR7, leaving out terminally differentiated effector memory CD45RA+ cells. As regards this clone: What it binds is unknown.

Findings and limits, study-wide: The study found lower generation probabilities in non-shared clonotypes than in those shared by all four donors.

Germline-derived CDR1 and CDR2 are MNHEY and SVGAGI. The CDR3 covers 14 residues. V lost 6 bases and J 9 bases, leaving 18 bases between the germline ends. Methods used by the authors: ImmunoSEQ junction-only sequences lacked quality scores, so their filtering differed. This table comes from immunoSEQ multiplex PCR, and its TCRdb copy is limited to in-frame clones, with some not included. V and J calls and clone size follow that table, whereas D and trimming were derived from the DNA. The table shows about 1.9 million clones, with 85% to 95% occurring only once. Source material: naive CD8+ T cells from PBMCs. The genes are TRBV6-5 and TRBJ2-1; D ambiguous. The sequence derives from a man between 18 and 29 years old in good health. Some clones in this sample may be carry-over from other donors' samples. The CDR3 loop reads CASSLRGDWGEQFF. For the CDR3, the DNA is TGTGCCAGCAGCCTCCGCGGAGACTGGGGTGAGCAGTTCTTC.